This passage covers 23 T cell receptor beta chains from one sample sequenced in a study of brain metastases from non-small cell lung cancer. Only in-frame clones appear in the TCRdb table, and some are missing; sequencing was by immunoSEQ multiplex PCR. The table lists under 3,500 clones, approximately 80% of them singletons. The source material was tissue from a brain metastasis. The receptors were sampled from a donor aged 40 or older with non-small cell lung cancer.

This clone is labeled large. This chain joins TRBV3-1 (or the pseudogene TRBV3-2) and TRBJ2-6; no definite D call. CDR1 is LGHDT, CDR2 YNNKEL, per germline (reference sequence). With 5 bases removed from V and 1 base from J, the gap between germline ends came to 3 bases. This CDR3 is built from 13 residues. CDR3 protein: CASSVSGANVLTF. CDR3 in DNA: TGTGCCAGCAGCGTTTCTGGGGCCAACGTCCTGACTTTC.

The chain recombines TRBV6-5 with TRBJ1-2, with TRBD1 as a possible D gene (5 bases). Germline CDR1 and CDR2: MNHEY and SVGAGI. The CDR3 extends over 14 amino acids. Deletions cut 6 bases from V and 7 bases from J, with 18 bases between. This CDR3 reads CASRPGDSLSGYTF. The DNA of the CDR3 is TGTGCCAGCAGGCCCGGCGACAGTCTGAGTGGCTACACCTTC.

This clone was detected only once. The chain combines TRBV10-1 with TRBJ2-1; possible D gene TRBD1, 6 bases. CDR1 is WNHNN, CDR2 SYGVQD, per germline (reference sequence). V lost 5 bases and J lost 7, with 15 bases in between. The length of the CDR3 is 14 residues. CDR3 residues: CASSKGVVPNEQFF. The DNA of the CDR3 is TGCGCCAGCAGTAAGGGGGTCGTCCCGAATGAGCAGTTCTTC.

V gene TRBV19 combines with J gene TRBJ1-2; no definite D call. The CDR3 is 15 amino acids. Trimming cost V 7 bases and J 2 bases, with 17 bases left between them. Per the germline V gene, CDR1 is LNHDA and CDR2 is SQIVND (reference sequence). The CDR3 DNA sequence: TGTGCCAGTACCGTGGATCATTCCTACAACTATGGCTACACCTTC. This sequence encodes CASTVDHSYNYGYTF.

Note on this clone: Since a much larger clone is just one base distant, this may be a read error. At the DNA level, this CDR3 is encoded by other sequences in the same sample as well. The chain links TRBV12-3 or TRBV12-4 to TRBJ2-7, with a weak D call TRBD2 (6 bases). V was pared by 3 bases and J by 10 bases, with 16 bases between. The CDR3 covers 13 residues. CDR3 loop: CASSLQVWGEQYF. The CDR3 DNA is TGTGCCAGCAGTTTGCAGGTCTGGGGGGAACAGTACTTC.

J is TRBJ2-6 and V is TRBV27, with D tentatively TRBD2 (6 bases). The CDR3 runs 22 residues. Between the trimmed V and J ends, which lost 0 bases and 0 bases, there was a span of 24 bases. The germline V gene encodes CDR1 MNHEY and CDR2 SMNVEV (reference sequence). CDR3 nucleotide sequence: TGTGCCAGCAGTTTATCGAATAGCGGAGGCCGGATGGATTACTCTGGGGCCAACGTCCTGACTTTC. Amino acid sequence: CASSLSNSGGRMDYSGANVLTF.

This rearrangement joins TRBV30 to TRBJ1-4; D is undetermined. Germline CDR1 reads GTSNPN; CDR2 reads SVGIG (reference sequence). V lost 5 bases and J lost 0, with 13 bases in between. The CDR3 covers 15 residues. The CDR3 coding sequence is TGTGCCTGGGGGCTCGGATCTGCAACTAATGAAAAACTGTTTTTT. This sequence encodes CAWGLGSATNEKLFF.

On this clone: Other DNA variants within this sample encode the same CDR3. The CDR3 DNA reads as TGCAGCGCCGGACAGAGCTACGAGCAGTACTTC. It specifies CSAGQSYEQYF. The chain combines TRBV29-1 with TRBJ2-7; the D gene is possibly TRBD1 (6 bases). The CDR3 consists of 11 residues. Deletions cut 7 bases from V and 3 bases from J, with 10 bases between. CDR1 is SQVTM, CDR2 ANQGSEA, per germline.

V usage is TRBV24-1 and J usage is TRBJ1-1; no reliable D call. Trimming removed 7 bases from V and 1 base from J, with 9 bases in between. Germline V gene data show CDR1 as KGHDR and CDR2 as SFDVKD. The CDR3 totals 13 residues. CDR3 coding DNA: TGTGCCACCAGCAATTACGGGAACACTGAAGCTTTCTTT. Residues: CATSNYGNTEAFF.

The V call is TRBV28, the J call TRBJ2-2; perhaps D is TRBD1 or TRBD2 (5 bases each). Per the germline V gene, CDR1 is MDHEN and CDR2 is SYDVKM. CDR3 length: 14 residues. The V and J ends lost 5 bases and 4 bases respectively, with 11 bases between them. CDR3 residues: CASSGTGSTGELFF. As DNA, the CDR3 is TGTGCCAGCAGTGGGACCGGTAGCACCGGGGAGCTGTTTTTT.

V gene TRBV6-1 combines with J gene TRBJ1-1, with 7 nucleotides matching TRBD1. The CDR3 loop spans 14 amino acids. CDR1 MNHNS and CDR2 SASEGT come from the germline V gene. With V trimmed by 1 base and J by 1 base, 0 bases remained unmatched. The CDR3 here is CASSEDRGNTEAFF. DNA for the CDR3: TGTGCCAGCAGTGAAGACAGGGGGAACACTGAAGCTTTCTTT.

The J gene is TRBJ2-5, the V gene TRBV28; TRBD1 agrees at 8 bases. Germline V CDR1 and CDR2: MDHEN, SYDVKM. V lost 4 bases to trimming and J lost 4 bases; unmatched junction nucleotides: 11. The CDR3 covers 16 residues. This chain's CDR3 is CASSSRGRGRRETQYF. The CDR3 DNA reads TGTGCCAGCAGTTCTCGGGGCAGGGGGCGCCGAGAGACCCAGTACTTC.

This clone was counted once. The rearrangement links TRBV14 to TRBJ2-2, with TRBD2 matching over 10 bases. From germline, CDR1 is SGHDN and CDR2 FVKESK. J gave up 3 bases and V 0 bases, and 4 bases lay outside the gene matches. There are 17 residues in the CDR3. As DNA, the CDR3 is TGTGCCAGCAGCCAAGAGGGTCTAGCGGGGGACACCGGGGAGCTGTTTTTT. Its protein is CASSQEGLAGDTGELFF.

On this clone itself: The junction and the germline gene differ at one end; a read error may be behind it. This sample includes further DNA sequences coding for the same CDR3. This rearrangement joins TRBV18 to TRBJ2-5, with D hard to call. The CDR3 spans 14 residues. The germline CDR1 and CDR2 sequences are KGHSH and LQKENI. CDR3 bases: TGTGCCAGCTCACCACTCGGGCAGGAAGAGACTCAGTACTTC. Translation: CASSPLGQEETQYF. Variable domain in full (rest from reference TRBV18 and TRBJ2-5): NAGVMQNPRHLVRRRGQEARLRCSPMKGHSHVYWYRQLPEEGLKFMVYLQKENIIDESGMPKERFSAEFPKEGPSILRIQQVVRGDSAAYFCASSPLGQEETQYFGPGTRLLVL.

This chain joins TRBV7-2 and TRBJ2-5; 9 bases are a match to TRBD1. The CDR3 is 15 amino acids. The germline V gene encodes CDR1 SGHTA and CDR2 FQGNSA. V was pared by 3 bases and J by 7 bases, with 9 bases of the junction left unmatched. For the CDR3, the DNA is TGTGCCAGCAGCTTTTCCGGGACAGGGCTCGGGACCCAGTACTTC. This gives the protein CASSFSGTGLGTQYF.

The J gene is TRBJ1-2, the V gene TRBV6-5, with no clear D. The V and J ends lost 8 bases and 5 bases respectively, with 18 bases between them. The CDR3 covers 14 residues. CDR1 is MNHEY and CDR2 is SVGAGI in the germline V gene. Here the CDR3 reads CASASSVRSYGYTF. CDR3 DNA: TGTGCCAGCGCCAGCAGCGTCCGATCTTATGGCTACACCTTC.

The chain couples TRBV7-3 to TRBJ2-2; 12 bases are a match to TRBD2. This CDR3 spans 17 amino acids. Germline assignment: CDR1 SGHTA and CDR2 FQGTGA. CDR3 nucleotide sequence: TGTACCAACAGCTCCGGACTAGCGGGAATTGGCACCGGGGAGCTGTTTTTT. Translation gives CTNSSGLAGIGTGELFF.

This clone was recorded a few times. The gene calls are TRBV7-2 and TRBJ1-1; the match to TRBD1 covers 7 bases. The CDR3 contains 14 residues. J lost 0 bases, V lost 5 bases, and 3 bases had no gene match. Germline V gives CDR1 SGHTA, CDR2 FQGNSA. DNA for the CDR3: TGTGCCAGCAGCCGCGGGACAGTGAACACTGAAGCTTTCTTT. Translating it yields CASSRGTVNTEAFF.

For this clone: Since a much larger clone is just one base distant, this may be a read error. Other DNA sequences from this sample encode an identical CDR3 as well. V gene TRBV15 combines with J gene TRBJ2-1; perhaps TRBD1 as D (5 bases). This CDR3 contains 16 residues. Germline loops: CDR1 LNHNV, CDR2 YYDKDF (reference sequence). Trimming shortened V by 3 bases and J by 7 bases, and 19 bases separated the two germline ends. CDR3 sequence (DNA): TGTGCCACCAGCAGTTCCCAGGGATTTGTGGAAAATGAGCAGTTCTTC. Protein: CATSSSQGFVENEQFF.

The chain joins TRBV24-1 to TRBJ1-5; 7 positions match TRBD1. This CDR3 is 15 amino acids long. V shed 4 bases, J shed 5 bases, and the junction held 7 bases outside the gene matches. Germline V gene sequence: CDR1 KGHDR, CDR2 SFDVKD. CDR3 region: CATSDPGQRYQPQHF. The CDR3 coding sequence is TGTGCCACCAGTGACCCGGGACAGCGATATCAGCCCCAGCATTTT.

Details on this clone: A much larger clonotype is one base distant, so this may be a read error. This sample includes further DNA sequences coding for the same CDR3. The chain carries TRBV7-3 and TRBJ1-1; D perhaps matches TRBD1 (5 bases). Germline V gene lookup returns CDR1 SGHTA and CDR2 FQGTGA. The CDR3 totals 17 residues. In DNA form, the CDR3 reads TGTGCCAGCAGCGTGGGACCCACCGGGATATTGAACACTGAAGCTTTTTTT. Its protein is CASSVGPTGILNTEAFF.

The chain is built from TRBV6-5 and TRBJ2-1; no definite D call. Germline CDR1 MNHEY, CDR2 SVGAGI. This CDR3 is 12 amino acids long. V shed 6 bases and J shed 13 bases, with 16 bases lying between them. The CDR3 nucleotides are TGTGCCAGCAGCCCCTTTGGTTTAGTTCAGTTCTTC. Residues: CASSPFGLVQFF.

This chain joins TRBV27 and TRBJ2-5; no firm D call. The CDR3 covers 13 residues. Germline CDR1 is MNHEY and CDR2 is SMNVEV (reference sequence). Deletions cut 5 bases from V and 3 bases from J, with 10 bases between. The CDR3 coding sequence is TGTGCCAGCAGTGGGCAGCTAGAAGAGACCCAGTACTTC. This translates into CASSGQLEETQYF.